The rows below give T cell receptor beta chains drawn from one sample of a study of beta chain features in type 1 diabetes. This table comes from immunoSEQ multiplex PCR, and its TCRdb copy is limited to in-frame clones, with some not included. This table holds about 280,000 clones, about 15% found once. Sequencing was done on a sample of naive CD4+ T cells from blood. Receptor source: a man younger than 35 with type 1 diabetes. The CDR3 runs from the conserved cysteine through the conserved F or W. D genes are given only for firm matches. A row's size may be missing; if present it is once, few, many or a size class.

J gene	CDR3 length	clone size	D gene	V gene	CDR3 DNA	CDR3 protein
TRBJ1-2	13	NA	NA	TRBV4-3	TGCGCCAGCAGCCAAACAGGGTTGTATGGCTACACCTTC	CASSQTGLYGYTF
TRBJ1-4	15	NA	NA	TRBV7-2	TGTGCCAGCAGCTTTTCCGGGACATGGAAAGAAAAACTGTTTTTT	CASSFSGTWKEKLFF
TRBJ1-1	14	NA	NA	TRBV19	TGTGCCAGTAGTATAAGCGGACAGATCACTGAAGCTTTCTTT	CASSISGQITEAFF
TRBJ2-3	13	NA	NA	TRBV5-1	TGCGCCAGCAGCTTACGAGGTCCCGATACGCAGTATTTT	CASSLRGPDTQYF
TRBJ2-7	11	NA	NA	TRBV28	TGTGCCAGCACCGGGGTCCACGAGCAGTACTTC	CASTGVHEQYF
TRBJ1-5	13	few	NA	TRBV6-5	TGTGCCAGCAGTTCTAGACAGAATCAGCCCCAGCATTTT	CASSSRQNQPQHF
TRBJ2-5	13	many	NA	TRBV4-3	TGCGCCAGCAGCCAAGTAAGGGGAGAGACCCAGTACTTC	CASSQVRGETQYF
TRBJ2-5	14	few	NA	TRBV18	TGTGCCAGCTCACCACCTGGCAGCCAAGAGACCCAGTACTTC	CASSPPGSQETQYF
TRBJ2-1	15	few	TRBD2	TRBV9	TGTGCCAGCAGCGTAGGTGGGGGGGTCGACAATGAGCAGTTCTTC	CASSVGGGVDNEQFF
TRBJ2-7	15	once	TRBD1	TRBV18	TGTGCCAGCTCACCACTGGGACAGGGGGCATACGAGCAGTACTTC	CASSPLGQGAYEQYF
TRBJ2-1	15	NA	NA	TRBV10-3	TGTGCCATCAGAGACCTAGCCGGGGGGCCCAATGAGCAGTTCTTC	CAIRDLAGGPNEQFF
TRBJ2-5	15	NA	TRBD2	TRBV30	TGTGCCTGGGGGTTGGGACTAGCGCCCAAAGAGACCCAGTACTTC	CAWGLGLAPKETQYF
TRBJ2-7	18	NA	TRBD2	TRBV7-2	TGTGCCAGCAGCTTAGTTTCGACCGGTGGGGGGGGGTCCTACGAGCAGTACTTC	CASSLVSTGGGGSYEQYF
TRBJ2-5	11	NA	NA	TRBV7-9	TGTGCCAGCAGCCGTCAAGAGACCCAGTACTTC	CASSRQETQYF
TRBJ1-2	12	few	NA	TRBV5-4	TGTGCCAGCAGCTTGGATGGGGGGGGCTACACCTTC	CASSLDGGGYTF
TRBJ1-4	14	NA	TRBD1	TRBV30	TGTGCCTGGGCCCGGGACAGATATAATGAAAAACTGTTTTTT	CAWARDRYNEKLFF
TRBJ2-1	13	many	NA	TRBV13	TGTGCCAGCAGCTTAGGACTGTTCAATGAGCAGTTCTTC	CASSLGLFNEQFF
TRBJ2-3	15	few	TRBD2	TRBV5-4	TGTGCCAGCAGCTTCGCGGGGGGCCGGGCAGATACGCAGTATTTT	CASSFAGGRADTQYF
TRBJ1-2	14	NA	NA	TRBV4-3	TGCGCCAGCAGCCAAGCTTTTGCCGGGTCTGGCTACACCTTC	CASSQAFAGSGYTF
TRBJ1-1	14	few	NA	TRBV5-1	TGCGCCAGCAGCTCCGTTGGAGTGGGCACTGAAGCTTTCTTT	CASSSVGVGTEAFF
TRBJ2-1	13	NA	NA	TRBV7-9	TGTGCCAGCACCGGGCAGGGGTACAATGAGCAGTTCTTC	CASTGQGYNEQFF
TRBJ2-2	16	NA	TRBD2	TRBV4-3	TGCGCCAGCAGCCAAGATCGGGGGGGTTACACCGGGGAGCTGTTTTTT	CASSQDRGGYTGELFF
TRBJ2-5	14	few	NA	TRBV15	TGTGCCACCAGCTTGAGGCGGGACGGAGAGACCCAGTACTTC	CATSLRRDGETQYF
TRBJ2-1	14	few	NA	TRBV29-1	TGCAGCGTTGAACGGAGGTACCTGGGCAATGAGCAGTTCTTC	CSVERRYLGNEQFF
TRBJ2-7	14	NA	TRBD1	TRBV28	TGTGCCAGCCTCCGGGGACAGGGGGCTTACGAGCAGTACTTC	CASLRGQGAYEQYF
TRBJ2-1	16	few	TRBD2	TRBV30	TGTGCCTGGAGTGCCCTTAGCGGGAGGTCATTCGATGAGCAGTTCTTC	CAWSALSGRSFDEQFF
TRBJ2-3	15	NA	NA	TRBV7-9	TGTGCCAGCAGTCAAGGGGTAGGGAGCACAGATACGCAGTATTTT	CASSQGVGSTDTQYF
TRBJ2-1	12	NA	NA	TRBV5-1	TGCGCCAGCAGCTCGGACTATCAAGCGCAGTTCTTC	CASSSDYQAQFF